This T cell receptor beta chain comes out of a study of response to subunit inactivated influenza vaccine. In TCRdb, the RT-PCR reads were re-called with MiXCR into one record per CDR3 protein. The data hold more than 550,000 distinct CDR3 sequences, with 12% observed a single time. Remarks on this clonotype: Its specificity is not known.

Regarding the study as a whole: The authors suggested that every seasonal influenza vaccination recruits few new T cells.

V lost 1 base, J lost 2 bases, and 9 bases stayed unmatched. Germline V gene lookup returns CDR1 LGHNA and CDR2 YNFKEQ. This CDR3 is 17 amino acids long. The sequence was collected from a man aged 50 or older who received an inactivated influenza vaccine. V is TRBV4-2 and J is TRBJ2-7, with 9 nucleotides matching TRBD2. Sample: PBMCs from blood, taken on the day of vaccination. CDR3 sequence reads: CASSQGTHSGGPYEQYF. The CDR3 nucleotides read TGTGCCAGCAGCCAAGGAACCCATAGCGGGGGACCCTACGAGCAGTACTTC.